This TCR beta chain was observed in a study of Ad26.COV2.S vaccination and SARS-CoV-2 variants. This CDR3 contains 16 residues. Trimming cost V 4 bases and J 6 bases, with 16 bases left between them. Germline CDR1 LNHDA, CDR2 SQIVND (reference sequence). The table came from immunoSEQ multiplex PCR; TCRdb's copy has only in-frame clones and leaves some out. The top ten hold 9.5% to 15% of the sample, which has 410,000 or so clones, approximately 90% seen once. Regarding treatment: approximately 18 received Ad26.COV2.S at low or high dose, single or two shots; about 5 received placebo; per-sample allocation not given. The investigators took samples on day 63 after the first vaccine or placebo injection.

The V and J genes are TRBV19 and TRBJ1-6, with D perhaps TRBD1 (6 bases). The receptor comes from a person between 18 and 65 years old who received the Ad26.COV2.S COVID-19 vaccine or a placebo. The material sequenced was peripheral blood, taken in a trial of Ad26.COV2.S vaccine versus placebo. The CDR3 spells CASSTDRQEPNSPLHF. The CDR3 nucleotides are TGTGCCAGTAGTACGGACAGACAGGAACCTAATTCACCCCTCCACTTT.